The source of this TCR beta chain is a study of T cell repertoires in cytomegalovirus infection. MiXCR was run by TCRdb on the reads, yielding one entry per CDR3 protein. The sample consists of fewer than 300,000 distinct CDR3 sequences, 20% to 30% of them appearing once. The V segment lost 5 bases and the J segment 4 bases; nucleotides outside the gene matches: 5. The CDR3 covers 14 residues. Looked up from germline, CDR1 is MDHEN and CDR2 is SYDVKM. Sequenced input: PBMCs. The V and J genes are TRBV28 and TRBJ1-2; TRBD1 matches 9 bases. This TCR came from a human donor in good health (CMV status not recorded). Some clones in this sample may be carry-over from other donors' samples. Here the CDR3 reads CASSPWDRVYGYTF. The CDR3 DNA follows: TGTGCCAGCAGTCCTTGGGACAGGGTCTATGGCTACACCTTC.